A single sample gave rise to the 17 T cell receptor beta chains below, sequenced in a study of technical replicates of blood from a handful of donors. The method was immunoSEQ multiplex PCR; TCRdb's version includes in-frame clones alone and lacks a portion of them. Of fewer than 85,000 clones listed, 85% to 95% are singletons. Sequenced: T cells isolated from PBMCs. These receptors came from a human donor in good health.

The chain combines TRBV30 with TRBJ1-5; D is ambiguous. Trimming removed 2 bases at V and 2 bases at J, with 4 bases between. The CDR3 has 12 residues. Germline loops: CDR1 GTSNPN, CDR2 SVGIG (reference sequence). The CDR3 DNA reads TGTGCCTGGAGTACAGGCAATCAGCCCCAGCATTTT. Protein: CAWSTGNQPQHF.

The J gene is TRBJ1-3, the V gene TRBV5-6; the D gene is possibly TRBD1 (5 bases). Trimming removed 0 bases at V and 3 bases at J, with 7 bases between. Germline-derived CDR1 and CDR2 are SGHDT and YYEEEE. This CDR3 has 14 residues. The CDR3 here is CASSLEGVGNTIYF. The CDR3 coding sequence is TGTGCCAGCAGCTTGGAAGGGGTTGGAAACACCATATATTTT.

The V and J genes are TRBV19 and TRBJ1-3; tentatively, D is TRBD1 (6 bases). Germline values: CDR1 LNHDA, CDR2 SQIVND (reference sequence). Between the trimmed V and J ends, which lost 2 bases and 2 bases, there was a span of 13 bases. This CDR3 is 16 amino acids long. The CDR3 coding sequence is TGTGCCAGTAGTATATCTCCCACAGGGACTGGAAACACCATATATTTT. This translates into CASSISPTGTGNTIYF.

This clone was counted once. V is TRBV7-9 and J is TRBJ2-7; D is unresolved. Trimming pared 5 bases from V and 4 bases from J, leaving 9 bases between. The germline V gene has CDR1 SEHNR and CDR2 FQNEAQ (reference sequence). The CDR3 loop spans 12 amino acids. CDR3 loop: CASSNSGYEQYF. CDR3 coding DNA: TGTGCCAGCAGCAATAGTGGTTACGAGCAGTACTTC.

The V gene is TRBV30, the J gene TRBJ2-7; D ambiguous. The CDR3 has 11 residues. CDR1 is GTSNPN and CDR2 is SVGIG in the germline V gene (reference sequence). Trimming stripped 3 bases from V and 1 base from J, with 4 bases between. CDR3 residues: CAWRLSYEQYF. DNA for the CDR3: TGTGCCTGGAGACTATCCTACGAGCAGTACTTC. Filled out from reference TRBV30 and TRBJ2-7, the complete variable domain reads SQTIHQWPATLVQPVGSPLSLECTVEGTSNPNLYWYRQAAGRGLQLLFYSVGIGQISSEVPQNLSASRPQDRQFILSSKKLLLSDSGFYLCAWRLSYEQYFGPGTRLTVT.

This chain uses TRBV5-4 with TRBJ2-1, with a weak D call TRBD2 (5 bases). The germline CDR1 and CDR2 sequences are SGHNT and YYREEE (reference sequence). Deletions cut 0 bases from V and 8 bases from J, with 12 bases between. The CDR3 sequence is 14 residues long. Written as DNA, the CDR3 is TGTGCCAGCAGCTTGGGTCGGGGAGACTATGAGCAGTTCTTC. Translation: CASSLGRGDYEQFF.

This chain joins TRBV4-1 and TRBJ2-7; D is perhaps TRBD2 (5 bases). With 0 bases removed from V and 2 bases from J, the gap between germline ends came to 14 bases. CDR1 is MGHRA, CDR2 YSYEKL, per germline. The CDR3 extends over 16 amino acids. The CDR3 sequence is CASSQEGSGYPYEQYF. In nucleotides, the CDR3 is TGCGCCAGCAGCCAAGAAGGGAGCGGATACCCCTACGAGCAGTACTTC.

The V call is TRBV27, the J call TRBJ1-2; D not certain. The length of the CDR3 is 14 residues. V was cut by 4 bases and J by 2 bases, with 11 bases left in between. In germline, CDR1 is MNHEY, CDR2 SMNVEV (reference sequence). The CDR3 loop is CASSSGPRNYGYTF. Written as DNA, the CDR3 is TGTGCCAGCAGTTCTGGGCCCAGGAACTATGGCTACACCTTC.

The chain couples TRBV5-6 to TRBJ1-3; the D is unclear. CDR3 length equals 15 residues. V lost 2 bases to trimming and J lost 2 bases, with 11 bases between them. Germline V lookup: CDR1 SGHDT, CDR2 YYEEEE. DNA of the CDR3: TGTGCCAGCAGCTTAGAGGGATTACCTGGAAACACCATATATTTT. Protein sequence: CASSLEGLPGNTIYF. The whole variable domain, remainder taken from reference TRBV5-6 and TRBJ1-3, is DAGVTQSPTHLIKTRGQQVTLRCSPKSGHDTVSWYQQALGQGPQFIFQYYEEEERQRGNFPDRFSGHQFPNYSSELNVNALLLGDSALYLCASSLEGLPGNTIYFGEGSWLTVV.

The chain employs TRBV19 and TRBJ2-7, with 10 bases identical to TRBD1. The V and J ends lost 6 bases and 6 bases, in that order; junction bases with no gene match: 5. Germline V CDR1 and CDR2: LNHDA, SQIVND (reference sequence). The CDR3 totals 13 residues. The CDR3 DNA is TGTGCCAGTAGCCGACAGGGGGCCTTCGAGCAGTACTTC. Translating it yields CASSRQGAFEQYF. The full variable domain, completed using reference TRBV19 and TRBJ2-7, is DGGITQSPKYLFRKEGQNVTLSCEQNLNHDAMYWYRQDPGQGLRLIYYSQIVNDFQKGDIAEGYSVSREKKESFPLTVTSAQKNPTAFYLCASSRQGAFEQYFGPGTRLTVT.

This sequence joins TRBV25-1 and TRBJ2-1; TRBD1 aligns across 7 bases. The CDR3 is made up of 14 amino acids. Trimming cost V 8 bases and J 5 bases; bases outside gene matches: 9. In germline, CDR1 is MGHDK, CDR2 SYGVNS. The CDR3 bases are TGTGCCAGCGGTACCGGGACAGAGCACAATGAGCAGTTCTTC. Translating it yields CASGTGTEHNEQFF. Supplemented by reference TRBV25-1 and TRBJ2-1, the full variable domain reads EADIYQTPRYLVIGTGKKITLECSQTMGHDKMYWYQQDPGMELHLIHYSYGVNSTEKGDLSSESTVSRIRTEHFPLTLESARPSHTSQYLCASGTGTEHNEQFFGPGTRLTVL.

J is TRBJ2-7 and V is TRBV7-3; 12 bases fit TRBD2. The CDR3 runs 16 residues. The V gene end was trimmed by 2 bases and the J gene end by 1 base; junction bases not matched to a gene: 3. Germline lookup yields CDR1 SGHTA and CDR2 FQGTGA. The CDR3 sequence is CASSLALAGGSYEQYF. CDR3 coding DNA: TGTGCCAGCAGCTTAGCACTAGCGGGAGGATCCTACGAGCAGTACTTC.

There are a few counts of this clone. The chain has TRBV9 and TRBJ2-1; 8 bases are a match to TRBD2. This CDR3 has 19 residues. Per the germline V gene, CDR1 is SGDLS and CDR2 is YYNGEE. Trimming took 4 bases from V and 9 from J; bases not matched to a gene: 24. DNA for the CDR3: TGTGCCAGCAGCCTCCTCAACCCGACTCGAGCGGGAGATATAGGTGAGCAGTTCTTC. As protein: CASSLLNPTRAGDIGEQFF.

The chain joins TRBV11-3 to TRBJ2-1, with 7 bases matching TRBD1. Germline CDR1 reads SGHNT; CDR2 reads YENEEA. CDR3 size: 14 residues. After removal of 5 bases from V and 7 bases from J, the junction contained 8 bases not matched to a gene. The CDR3 DNA is TGTGCCAGCAGCAAATCCGGGACAGCAAATGAGCAGTTCTTC. It translates to CASSKSGTANEQFF.

V usage is TRBV28 and J usage is TRBJ2-4, with 9 nucleotides matching TRBD1. The CDR3 is made up of 13 amino acids. V trimming: 6 bases; J trimming: 11 bases; junction bases outside the gene matches: 8. Germline V gene data show CDR1 as MDHEN and CDR2 as SYDVKM. CDR3 amino acids: CASRQAGTGFQYF. The CDR3 DNA reads as TGTGCCAGCAGACAGGCCGGGACAGGGTTTCAGTACTTC.

This clone came up a few times. The chain is built from TRBV4-1 and TRBJ1-1; no clear D gene. The germline V and J ends were trimmed by 0 bases and 10 bases, with 15 bases remaining between them. Germline V gives CDR1 MGHRA, CDR2 YSYEKL. The length of the CDR3 is 14 residues. CDR3 protein: CASSQDPFIQVAFF. In DNA form, the CDR3 reads TGCGCCAGCAGCCAAGATCCCTTTATTCAGGTAGCTTTCTTT.

The chain joins TRBV27 to TRBJ2-1; the D gene is possibly TRBD2 (6 bases). CDR3 length equals 13 residues. CDR1 is MNHEY and CDR2 is SMNVEV in the germline V gene (reference sequence). Trimming removed 10 bases at V and 9 bases at J, with 19 bases between. The CDR3 region has the DNA TGTGCCACCGGACTAAATCAGATTGGTGAGCAGTTCTTC. Its translation is CATGLNQIGEQFF.